This TCR beta chain was obtained from a study of OX40 agonist ivuxolimab in advanced cancers. Using immunoSEQ multiplex PCR, the repertoire was profiled, and TCRdb retains in-frame clones only, with some absent. Among around 60,000 clones listed, more than 65% were seen once. V was pared by 2 bases and J by 2 bases, with 7 bases between. This CDR3 spans 14 amino acids. Germline CDR1 reads LNHDA; CDR2 reads SQIVND (reference sequence). The gene calls are TRBV19 and TRBJ1-3; D gene uncertain. The sample consisted of CD4+ or CD8+ T cells sorted from blood, taken in a trial of the OX40 agonist ivuxolimab. This TCR was recovered from an adult with an advanced solid tumor such as melanoma, head and neck, liver or kidney cancer. CDR3 DNA sequence: TGTGCCAGTAGTATATCTCCAGCTGGAAACACCATATATTTT. Its translation is CASSISPAGNTIYF. Variable domain in full (rest from reference TRBV19 and TRBJ1-3): DGGITQSPKYLFRKEGQNVTLSCEQNLNHDAMYWYRQDPGQGLRLIYYSQIVNDFQKGDIAEGYSVSREKKESFPLTVTSAQKNPTAFYLCASSISPAGNTIYFGEGSWLTVV.